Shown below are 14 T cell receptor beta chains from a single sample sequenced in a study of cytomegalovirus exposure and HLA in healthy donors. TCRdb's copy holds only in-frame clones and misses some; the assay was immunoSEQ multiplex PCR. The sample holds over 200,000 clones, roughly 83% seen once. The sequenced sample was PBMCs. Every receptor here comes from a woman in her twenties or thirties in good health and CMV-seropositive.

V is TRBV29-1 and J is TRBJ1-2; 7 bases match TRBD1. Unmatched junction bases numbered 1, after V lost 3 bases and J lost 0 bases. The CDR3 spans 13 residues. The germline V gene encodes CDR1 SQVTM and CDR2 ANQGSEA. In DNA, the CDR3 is TGCAGCGTTGAGACAGGGACTAACTATGGCTACACCTTC. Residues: CSVETGTNYGYTF. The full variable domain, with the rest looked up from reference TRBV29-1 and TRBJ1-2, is SAVISQKPSRDICQRGTSLTIQCQVDSQVTMMFWYRQQPGQSLTLIATANQGSEATYESGFVIDKFPISRPNLTFSTLTVSNMSPEDSSIYLCSVETGTNYGYTFGSGTRLTVV.

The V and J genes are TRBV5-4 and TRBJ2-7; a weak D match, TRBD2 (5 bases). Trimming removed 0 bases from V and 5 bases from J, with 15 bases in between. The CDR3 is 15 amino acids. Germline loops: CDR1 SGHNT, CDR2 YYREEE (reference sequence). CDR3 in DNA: TGTGCCAGCAGCTTGGGGCAGGAGGTTACCCACGAGCAGTACTTC. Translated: CASSLGQEVTHEQYF.

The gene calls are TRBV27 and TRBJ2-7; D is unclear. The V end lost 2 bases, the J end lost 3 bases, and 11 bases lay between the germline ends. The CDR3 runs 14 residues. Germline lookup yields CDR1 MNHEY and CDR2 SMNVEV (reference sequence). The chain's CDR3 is CASSLDAGFYEQYF. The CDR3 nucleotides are TGTGCCAGCAGTTTAGATGCAGGATTCTACGAGCAGTACTTC.

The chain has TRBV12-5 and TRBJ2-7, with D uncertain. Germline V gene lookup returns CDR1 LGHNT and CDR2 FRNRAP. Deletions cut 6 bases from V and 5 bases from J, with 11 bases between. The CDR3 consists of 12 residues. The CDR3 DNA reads TGTGCTAGTGGGATGGGAACCCACGAGCAGTACTTC. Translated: CASGMGTHEQYF.

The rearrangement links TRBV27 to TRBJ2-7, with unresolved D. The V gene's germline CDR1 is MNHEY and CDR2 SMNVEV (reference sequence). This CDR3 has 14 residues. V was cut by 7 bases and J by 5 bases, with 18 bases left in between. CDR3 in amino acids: CASISKWGVDEQYF. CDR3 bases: TGTGCCAGCATTTCAAAATGGGGTGTGGACGAGCAGTACTTC.

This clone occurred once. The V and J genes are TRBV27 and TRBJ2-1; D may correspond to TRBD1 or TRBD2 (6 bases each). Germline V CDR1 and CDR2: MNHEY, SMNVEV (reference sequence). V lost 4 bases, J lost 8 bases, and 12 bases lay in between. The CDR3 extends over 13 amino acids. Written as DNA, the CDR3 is TGTGCCAGCAGTTCCCCAGGGGAGGATGAGCAGTTCTTC. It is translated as CASSSPGEDEQFF.

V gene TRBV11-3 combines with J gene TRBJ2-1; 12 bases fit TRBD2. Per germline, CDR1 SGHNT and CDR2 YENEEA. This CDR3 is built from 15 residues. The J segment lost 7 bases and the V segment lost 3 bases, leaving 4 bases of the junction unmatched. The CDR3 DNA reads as TGTGCCAGCAGCTTTCGGACTAGCGGGGAAAATGAGCAGTTCTTC. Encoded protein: CASSFRTSGENEQFF.

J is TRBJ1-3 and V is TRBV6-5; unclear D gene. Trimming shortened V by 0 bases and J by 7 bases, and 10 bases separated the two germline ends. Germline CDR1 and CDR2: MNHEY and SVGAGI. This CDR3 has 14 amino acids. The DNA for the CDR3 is TGTGCCAGCAGTTACTCGGCCTCCGGCAACACCATATATTTT. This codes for CASSYSASGNTIYF.

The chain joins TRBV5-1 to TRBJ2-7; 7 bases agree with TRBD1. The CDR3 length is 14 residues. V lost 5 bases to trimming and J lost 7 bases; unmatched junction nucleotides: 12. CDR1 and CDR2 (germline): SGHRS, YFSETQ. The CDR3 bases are TGCGCCAGCAGATTTGGGACAGCCAACACTGAGCAGTACTTC. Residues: CASRFGTANTEQYF.

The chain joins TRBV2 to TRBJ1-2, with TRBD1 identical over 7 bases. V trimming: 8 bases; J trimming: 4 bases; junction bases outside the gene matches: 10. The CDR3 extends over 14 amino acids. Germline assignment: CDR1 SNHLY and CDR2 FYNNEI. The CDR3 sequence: CASLIAGGSYGYTF. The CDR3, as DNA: TGTGCCAGCCTGATAGCAGGGGGTAGCTATGGCTACACCTTC.

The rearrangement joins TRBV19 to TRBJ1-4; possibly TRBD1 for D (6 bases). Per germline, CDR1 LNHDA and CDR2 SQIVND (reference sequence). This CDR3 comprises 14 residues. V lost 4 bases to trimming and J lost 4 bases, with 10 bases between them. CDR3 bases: TGTGCCAGTAGTAACAGGGTTGGTAATGAAAAACTGTTTTTT. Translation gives CASSNRVGNEKLFF.

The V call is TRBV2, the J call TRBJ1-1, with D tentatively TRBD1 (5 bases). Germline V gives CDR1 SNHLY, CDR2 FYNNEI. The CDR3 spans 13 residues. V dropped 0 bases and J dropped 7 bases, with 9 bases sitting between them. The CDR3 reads CASSEAGEVEAFF. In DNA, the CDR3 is TGTGCCAGCAGTGAAGCAGGGGAGGTTGAAGCTTTCTTT.

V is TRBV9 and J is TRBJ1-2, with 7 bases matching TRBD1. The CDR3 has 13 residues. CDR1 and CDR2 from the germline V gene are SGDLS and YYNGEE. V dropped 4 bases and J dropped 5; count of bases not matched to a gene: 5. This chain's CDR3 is CASSSQDRYGYTF. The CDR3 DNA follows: TGTGCCAGCAGCTCCCAGGACAGGTATGGCTACACCTTC.

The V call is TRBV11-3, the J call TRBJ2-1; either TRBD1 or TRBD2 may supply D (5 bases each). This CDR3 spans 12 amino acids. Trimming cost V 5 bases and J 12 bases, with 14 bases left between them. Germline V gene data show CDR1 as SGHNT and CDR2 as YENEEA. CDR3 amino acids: CASSVGTPGQFF. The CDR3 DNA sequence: TGTGCCAGCAGCGTCGGGACCCCGGGGCAGTTCTTC.